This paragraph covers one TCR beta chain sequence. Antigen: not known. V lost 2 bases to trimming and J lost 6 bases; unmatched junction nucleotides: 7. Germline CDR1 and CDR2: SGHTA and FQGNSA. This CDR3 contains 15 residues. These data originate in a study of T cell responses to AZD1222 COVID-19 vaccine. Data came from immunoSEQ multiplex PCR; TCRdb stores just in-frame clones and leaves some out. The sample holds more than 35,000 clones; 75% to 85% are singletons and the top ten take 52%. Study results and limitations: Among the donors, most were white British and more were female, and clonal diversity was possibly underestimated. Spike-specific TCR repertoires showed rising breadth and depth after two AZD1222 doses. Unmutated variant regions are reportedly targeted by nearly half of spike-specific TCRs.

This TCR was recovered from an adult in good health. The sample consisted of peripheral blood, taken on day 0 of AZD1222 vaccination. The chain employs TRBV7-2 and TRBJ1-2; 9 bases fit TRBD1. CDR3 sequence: CASSLTGQGWDGYTF. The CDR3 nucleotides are TGTGCCAGCAGCTTAACGGGACAGGGATGGGATGGCTACACCTTC.